The 32 T cell receptor beta chains presented below share a single source sample, sequenced in a study of CD8+ T cells in alopecia areata. As the sequencing template, cDNA was produced by extracting RNA and reverse transcribing it. Measured with immunoSEQ multiplex PCR; TCRdb has only the in-frame clones, and not every one. Among about 210,000 clones listed, approximately 45% were seen once. Treatment of the sample: oral pan-JAK inhibitor, 5-10 mg twice daily. The sequences come from CD4+ T cells sorted from blood, collected at approximately week 37, from a patient treated with tofacitinib. Receptors were obtained from a human donor with alopecia areata.

In its sample, this clone was seen a few times. The sample holds other DNA sequences that translate to the same CDR3. The gene calls are TRBV2 and TRBJ1-2; a weak D match, TRBD1 (6 bases). Germline CDR1 SNHLY, CDR2 FYNNEI. The V and J ends lost 3 bases and 2 bases respectively, with 10 bases between them. This CDR3 comprises 14 residues. CDR3 coding DNA: TGTGCCAGCAGTGACCCCAGGGGCAACTATGGCTACACCTTC. It translates to CASSDPRGNYGYTF.

This clone was seen a handful of times. The chain couples TRBV5-1 to TRBJ2-2, with a weak D call TRBD2 (6 bases). The CDR3 totals 15 residues. CDR1 and CDR2 from the germline V gene are SGHRS and YFSETQ. V was cut by 2 bases and J by 3 bases, with 11 bases left in between. The CDR3 region is CASSLAGQDTGELFF. The CDR3, as DNA: TGCGCCAGCAGCTTAGCGGGCCAAGACACCGGGGAGCTGTTTTTT.

This clone has a handful of counts. The chain is built from TRBV20-1 and TRBJ2-3, with 7 bases that match TRBD1. Germline values: CDR1 DFQATT, CDR2 SNEGSKA (reference sequence). Trimming took 5 bases from V and 6 from J; bases not matched to a gene: 2. The CDR3 is 11 residues long. CDR3 region: CSAEQGDTQYF. The CDR3, as DNA: TGCAGTGCTGAACAGGGGGATACGCAGTATTTT.

This chain joins TRBV5-1 and TRBJ2-3, with 11 bases matching TRBD2. V dropped 2 bases and J dropped 8; count of bases not matched to a gene: 10. Germline loops: CDR1 SGHRS, CDR2 YFSETQ. The CDR3 is 16 amino acids. CDR3 DNA: TGCGCCAGCAGCTTTCAGACTAGCGGGAAAGGGGGTACGCAGTATTTT. This encodes CASSFQTSGKGGTQYF.

This clone has only one observation. The chain combines TRBV6-1 with TRBJ2-1; TRBD1 matches 10 bases. Germline V CDR1 and CDR2: MNHNS, SASEGT. Germline trimming cut 7 bases from V and 10 bases from J; bases unmatched to any gene: 7. The CDR3 is 13 residues long. The CDR3 nucleotides read TGTGCCAGCAAACCACCGGGACAGGGGGAGCAGTTCTTC. As protein: CASKPPGQGEQFF.

Worth noting for this clone: The sample holds other DNA sequences that translate to the same CDR3. The chain joins TRBV4-2 to TRBJ2-5; D is unclear. Trimming cost V 3 bases and J 0 bases, with 2 bases left between them. The CDR3 spans 12 residues. Germline V CDR1 and CDR2: LGHNA, YNFKEQ. CDR3 protein: CASSQDQETQYF. CDR3 DNA sequence: TGTGCCAGCAGCCAGGACCAAGAGACCCAGTACTTC.

The chain has TRBV6-5 and TRBJ2-3, with D uncertain. Germline loops: CDR1 MNHEY, CDR2 SVGAGI. The CDR3 has 12 amino acids. Trimming took 6 bases from V and 4 from J, leaving 8 bases between them. The CDR3 loop is CASSKLSDTQYF. In DNA form, the CDR3 reads TGTGCCAGCAGCAAATTGTCAGATACGCAGTATTTT.

This sequence joins TRBV30 and TRBJ2-3; perhaps TRBD2 as D (6 bases). Between the trimmed V and J ends, which lost 2 bases and 5 bases, there was a span of 20 bases. This CDR3 has 16 residues. Germline lookup yields CDR1 GTSNPN and CDR2 SVGIG (reference sequence). DNA for the CDR3: TGTGCCTGGAGTCCGGGTAGTTCGGGAGTTATAGATACGCAGTATTTT. Protein sequence: CAWSPGSSGVIDTQYF.

This clone was seen a handful of times. This chain connects TRBV29-1 to TRBJ2-4, with 7 bases matching TRBD1. The germline V gene encodes CDR1 SQVTM and CDR2 ANQGSEA. Losses at the gene ends were 7 bases for V and 7 bases for J; bases not matched to a gene: 13. The CDR3 loop spans 14 amino acids. The CDR3 loop is CSAQATGNWNIQYF. CDR3 DNA sequence: TGCAGCGCCCAAGCGACAGGGAACTGGAACATTCAGTACTTC.

This clone occurred a few times. The V and J genes are TRBV29-1 and TRBJ1-2; no definite D call. The CDR3 is 10 residues long. Between the trimmed V and J ends, which lost 3 bases and 6 bases, there was a span of 5 bases. Germline V lookup: CDR1 SQVTM, CDR2 ANQGSEA. The CDR3 here is CSVEGDGYTF. DNA for the CDR3: TGCAGCGTTGAGGGCGATGGCTACACCTTC.

The chain links TRBV5-4 to TRBJ2-5; D tentatively fits TRBD1 or TRBD2 (5 bases each). Deletions cut 4 bases from V and 2 bases from J, with 15 bases between. CDR1 and CDR2 from the germline V gene are SGHNT and YYREEE (reference sequence). This CDR3 region has 15 residues. CDR3 sequence: CASSPTGTAQETQYF. For the CDR3, the DNA is TGTGCCAGCAGCCCCACGGGGACGGCACAAGAGACCCAGTACTTC.

J is TRBJ1-1 and V is TRBV30; no firm D call. V lost 2 bases, J lost 2 bases, and 12 bases lay in between. The CDR3 consists of 14 residues. CDR1 is GTSNPN and CDR2 is SVGIG in the germline V gene (reference sequence). CDR3 residues: CAWSIRGVNTEAFF. The CDR3 nucleotides are TGTGCCTGGAGTATTCGGGGAGTCAACACTGAAGCTTTCTTT.

The rearrangement links TRBV18 to TRBJ1-2, with no clear D. This CDR3 is built from 12 residues. Germline V gene data show CDR1 as KGHSH and CDR2 as LQKENI. Trimming took 6 bases from V and 1 from J, leaving 6 bases between them. The CDR3 sequence is CASSAGNYGYTF. The DNA of the CDR3 is TGTGCCAGCTCCGCGGGTAACTATGGCTACACCTTC.

In regard to this clone: The sample carries other DNA sequences with the same CDR3. V usage is TRBV20-1 and J usage is TRBJ2-5; no reliable D call. V lost 3 bases and J 3 bases, leaving 2 bases between the germline ends. Germline-derived CDR1 and CDR2 are DFQATT and SNEGSKA (reference sequence). The CDR3 is 10 amino acids. The CDR3 reads CSASEETQYF. CDR3 nucleotides: TGCAGTGCTAGTGAAGAGACCCAGTACTTC.

The J gene is TRBJ2-3, the V gene TRBV7-9; D uncertain. Per germline, CDR1 SEHNR and CDR2 FQNEAQ (reference sequence). The CDR3 has 15 residues. Trimming took 1 base from V and 2 from J, leaving 10 bases between them. The CDR3 spells CASSLVDPVTDTQYF. In nucleotides, the CDR3 is TGTGCCAGCAGCTTAGTGGATCCAGTCACAGATACGCAGTATTTT.

J is TRBJ2-1 and V is TRBV25-1; D unresolved. CDR1 and CDR2 from the germline V gene are MGHDK and SYGVNS. V was clipped by 4 bases and J by 7 bases, with 17 bases between them. The CDR3 runs to 15 residues. The CDR3 spells CASSVPRKGGNEQFF. The CDR3 coding sequence is TGTGCCAGCAGTGTTCCCAGGAAAGGTGGTAATGAGCAGTTCTTC. The complete variable domain, with remaining parts taken from reference TRBV25-1 and TRBJ2-1, reads EADIYQTPRYLVIGTGKKITLECSQTMGHDKMYWYQQDPGMELHLIHYSYGVNSTEKGDLSSESTVSRIRTEHFPLTLESARPSHTSQYLCASSVPRKGGNEQFFGPGTRLTVL.

The chain recombines TRBV29-1 with TRBJ2-5, with 7 bases matching TRBD1. Per the germline V gene, CDR1 is SQVTM and CDR2 is ANQGSEA. This CDR3 region has 12 residues. V was pared by 8 bases and J by 5 bases, with 8 bases of the junction left unmatched. The CDR3 DNA reads as TGCAGCTTCTCCGAACAGGGGGAGACCCAGTACTTC. Encoded protein: CSFSEQGETQYF.

V and J are TRBV5-6 and TRBJ2-1; no reliable D call. Germline values: CDR1 SGHDT, CDR2 YYEEEE. The V end lost 0 bases, the J end lost 0 bases, and 13 bases lay between the germline ends. The CDR3 length is 17 residues. Written as DNA, the CDR3 is TGTGCCAGCAGCTTGGTGGCAGACTGGAGCTCCTACAATGAGCAGTTCTTC. Encoded protein: CASSLVADWSSYNEQFF.

This clone turned up a few times. The chain joins TRBV6-6 to TRBJ2-7; 8 nucleotides match TRBD1. This CDR3 comprises 14 residues. Trimming removed 8 bases from V and 3 bases from J; junction bases left unmatched: 9. CDR1 and CDR2 from the germline V gene are MNHNY and SVGAGI (reference sequence). The CDR3 reads CASLRTGIYYEQYF. In DNA, the CDR3 is TGTGCCAGCCTGAGGACAGGGATTTACTACGAGCAGTACTTC.

The chain joins TRBV5-1 to TRBJ2-2; D is ambiguous. V was trimmed by 0 bases and J by 3 bases, leaving 9 bases between them. The CDR3 is 15 amino acids. CDR1 is SGHRS and CDR2 is YFSETQ in the germline V gene. The CDR3 region has the DNA TGCGCCAGCAGCTTGGATGGTCAATACACCGGGGAGCTGTTTTTT. As protein: CASSLDGQYTGELFF.

The gene calls are TRBV4-2 and TRBJ2-2; 8 nucleotides line up with TRBD2. The germline V gene encodes CDR1 LGHNA and CDR2 YNFKEQ. The CDR3 is 15 residues long. V was pared by 1 base and J by 5 bases, with 3 bases of the junction left unmatched. This CDR3 is CASSQVQRGTGELFF. The CDR3 bases are TGTGCCAGCAGCCAAGTCCAGCGGGGGACCGGGGAGCTGTTTTTT.

The chain links TRBV4-1 to TRBJ2-2, with 7 positions matching TRBD1. The V and J ends lost 4 bases and 3 bases, in that order; junction bases with no gene match: 8. CDR1 is MGHRA, CDR2 YSYEKL, per germline. The CDR3 is 16 residues long. CDR3 nucleotide sequence: TGCGCCAGCAGCCGAATGACAGGGCGTGACACCGGGGAGCTGTTTTTT. This translates into CASSRMTGRDTGELFF.

This clone was observed a few times. The V and J genes are TRBV14 and TRBJ1-1; tentatively, D is TRBD1 (6 bases). This CDR3 is 17 amino acids long. Trimming removed 1 base at V and 6 bases at J, with 21 bases between. In germline, CDR1 is SGHDN, CDR2 FVKESK. The CDR3 loop is CASSQATGSGRTAEAFF. Written as DNA, the CDR3 is TGTGCCAGCAGCCAAGCAACAGGGAGTGGAAGGACCGCTGAAGCTTTCTTT.

This clone was seen a few times. The genes are TRBV5-6 and TRBJ2-1; the D gene is possibly TRBD2 (5 bases). Trimming left V 3 bases short and J 3 bases short, with 7 bases between. Germline V gene lookup returns CDR1 SGHDT and CDR2 YYEEEE. The CDR3 is 13 amino acids. CDR3 sequence: CASSSRGYNEQFF. In DNA form, the CDR3 reads TGTGCCAGCAGCTCCCGGGGCTACAATGAGCAGTTCTTC.

This chain links TRBV11-2 with TRBJ2-7; D is perhaps TRBD1 (6 bases). V lost 6 bases to trimming and J lost 4 bases, with 16 bases between them. The V gene's germline CDR1 is SGHAT and CDR2 FQNNGV. This CDR3 is built from 14 residues. The CDR3: CASSKTGDGYEQYF. As DNA, the CDR3 is TGTGCCAGCAGTAAGACAGGCGATGGGTACGAGCAGTACTTC.

This clone was picked up a small number of times. This chain links TRBV5-5 with TRBJ2-3; TRBD2 matches at 7 bases. CDR1 SGHKS and CDR2 YYEKEE come from the germline V gene (reference sequence). The CDR3 is 15 residues long. After removal of 6 bases from V and 6 bases from J, the junction contained 13 bases not matched to a gene. Here the CDR3 reads CASNALGGSADTQYF. Written as DNA, the CDR3 is TGTGCCAGCAACGCTTTGGGCGGGAGTGCGGATACGCAGTATTTT.

Points on this clone: The sample holds other DNA sequences that translate to the same CDR3. This chain connects TRBV6-6 to TRBJ2-7, with 9 bases that match TRBD1. CDR3 length: 12 residues. J was trimmed by 5 bases and V by 6 bases; bases with no gene match: 2. CDR1 and CDR2 from the germline V gene are MNHNY and SVGAGI (reference sequence). The DNA for the CDR3 is TGTGCCAGCAGCCGGGACAGGGACGAGCAGTACTTC. Residues: CASSRDRDEQYF.

This clone was counted only a few times. V gene TRBV29-1 combines with J gene TRBJ2-4; D not certain. CDR1 SQVTM and CDR2 ANQGSEA come from the germline V gene. Trimming took 3 bases from V and 8 from J, leaving 11 bases between them. The CDR3 runs 12 residues. In DNA, the CDR3 is TGCAGCGTTGAGATCCATAGCTACATTCAGTACTTC. Amino acid sequence: CSVEIHSYIQYF. The full variable domain, rest sourced from reference TRBV29-1 and TRBJ2-4, is SAVISQKPSRDICQRGTSLTIQCQVDSQVTMMFWYRQQPGQSLTLIATANQGSEATYESGFVIDKFPISRPNLTFSTLTVSNMSPEDSSIYLCSVEIHSYIQYFGAGTRLSVL.

This clone was detected once. This chain connects TRBV15 to TRBJ2-7, with 9 bases matching TRBD1. CDR3 length: 16 residues. Germline assignment: CDR1 LNHNV and CDR2 YYDKDF (reference sequence). Trimming cost V 5 bases and J 5 bases; bases outside gene matches: 13. The CDR3: CATSPTPGQGLNEQYF. In DNA, the CDR3 is TGTGCCACCAGCCCGACGCCGGGACAGGGTCTTAACGAGCAGTACTTC. The complete variable domain, with remaining parts taken from reference TRBV15 and TRBJ2-7, reads DAMVIQNPRYQVTQFGKPVTLSCSQTLNHNVMYWYQQKSSQAPKLLFHYYDKDFNNEADTPDNFQSRRPNTSFCFLDIRSPGLGDTAMYLCATSPTPGQGLNEQYFGPGTRLTVT.

The V call is TRBV29-1, the J call TRBJ2-3; D is undetermined. Trimming left V 1 base short and J 2 bases short, with 10 bases between. Germline V gives CDR1 SQVTM, CDR2 ANQGSEA. CDR3 size: 14 residues. CDR3 sequence: CSVEGGSATDTQYF. The CDR3 nucleotides read TGCAGCGTTGAAGGGGGATCGGCCACAGATACGCAGTATTTT.

The CDR3 DNA sequence: TGTGCCAGCAGCCAAGAGACAGGGCAAGCCTACAATGAGCAGTTCTTC. Amino acids: CASSQETGQAYNEQFF. The chain uses TRBV14 and TRBJ2-1; TRBD1 aligns across 7 bases. The CDR3 loop spans 16 amino acids. CDR1 SGHDN and CDR2 FVKESK come from the germline V gene. With 0 bases clipped from V and 2 bases from J, the junction kept 4 bases outside the gene matches. Complete variable domain (other parts from reference TRBV14 and TRBJ2-1): EAGVTQFPSHSVIEKGQTVTLRCDPISGHDNLYWYRRVMGKEIKFLLHFVKESKQDESGMPNNRFLAERTGGTYSTLKVQPAELEDSGVYFCASSQETGQAYNEQFFGPGTRLTVL.

This chain connects TRBV18 to TRBJ1-2, with TRBD1 as a possible D gene (6 bases). With 2 bases removed from V and 7 bases from J, the gap between germline ends came to 11 bases. The CDR3 loop spans 13 amino acids. Germline V gene lookup returns CDR1 KGHSH and CDR2 LQKENI. Here the CDR3 DNA reads TGTGCCAGCTCACCAACGGGGGCTTCTGGCTACACCTTC. Translation: CASSPTGASGYTF.